The sample holds a few counts of the clone carrying this T cell receptor (beta chain). The CDR3 runs to 16 residues. CDR1 SGHRS and CDR2 YFSETQ come from the germline V gene. The V gene lost 0 bases and the J gene lost 0 bases, with 9 bases spanning the gap. TCRdb re-called the 5' RACE reads with MiXCR, one entry per CDR3 protein. This table has some 240,000 distinct CDR3 sequences, over 9.5% appearing once. The data originate from a study of identical twins. Sequenced: memory T cells sorted from blood. V is TRBV5-1 and J is TRBJ2-2; D is unclear. The origin of this receptor is a man aged 50-60 years in good health. This CDR3 is CASSLVYGTNTGELFF. The DNA of the CDR3 is TGCGCCAGCAGCTTGGTCTACGGAACGAACACCGGGGAGCTGTTTTTT.